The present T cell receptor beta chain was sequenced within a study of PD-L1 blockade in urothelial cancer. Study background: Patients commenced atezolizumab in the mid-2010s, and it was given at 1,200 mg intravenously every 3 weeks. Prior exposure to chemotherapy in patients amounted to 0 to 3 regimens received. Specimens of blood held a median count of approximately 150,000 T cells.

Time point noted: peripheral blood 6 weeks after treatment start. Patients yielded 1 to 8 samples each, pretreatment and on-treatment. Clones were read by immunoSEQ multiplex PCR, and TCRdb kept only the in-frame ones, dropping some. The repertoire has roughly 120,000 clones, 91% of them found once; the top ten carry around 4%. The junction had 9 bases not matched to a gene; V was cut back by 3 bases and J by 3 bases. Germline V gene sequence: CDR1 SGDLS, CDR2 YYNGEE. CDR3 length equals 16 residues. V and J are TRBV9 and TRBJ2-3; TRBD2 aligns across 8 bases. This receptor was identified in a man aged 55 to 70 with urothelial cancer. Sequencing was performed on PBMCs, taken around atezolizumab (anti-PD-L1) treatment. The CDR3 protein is CASSARAGGDTDTQYF. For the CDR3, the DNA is TGTGCCAGCAGCGCACGCGCGGGGGGCGATACAGATACGCAGTATTTT. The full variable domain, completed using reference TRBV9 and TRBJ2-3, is DSGVTQTPKHLITATGQRVTLRCSPRSGDLSVYWYQQSLDQGLQFLIQYYNGEERAKGNILERFSAQQFPDLHSELNLSSLELGDSALYFCASSARAGGDTDTQYFGPGTRLTVL.